The next 7 T cell receptor beta chains were all read from a single sample in a study of control samples from healthy donors and cancer patients. Sequencing used immunoSEQ multiplex PCR; TCRdb keeps in-frame clones, though not all of them. Of 85,000 to 120,000 clones listed, approximately 90% are singletons. The sample comprised blood. These receptors were obtained from a woman aged 18-29 years in good health.

The V call is TRBV4-1, the J call TRBJ1-4; 7 bases map to TRBD1. Germline V lookup: CDR1 MGHRA, CDR2 YSYEKL. J gave up 7 bases and V 0 bases, and 5 bases lay outside the gene matches. CDR3 length equals 15 residues. The CDR3 DNA follows: TGCGCCAGCAGCCAAGATGGGGCAGGGGGTGAAAAACTGTTTTTT. Translation gives CASSQDGAGGEKLFF.

The J gene is TRBJ1-6, the V gene TRBV4-3, with D uncertain. This CDR3 is 13 amino acids long. V lost 1 base and J lost 10, with 8 bases in between. The germline gives CDR1 LGHNA, CDR2 YSLEER. In DNA form, the CDR3 reads TGCGCCAGCAGCCAAGGGGCCGGCTCACCCCTCCACTTT. This encodes CASSQGAGSPLHF.

V is TRBV5-6 and J is TRBJ2-5; no firm D call. V was shortened by 6 bases and J by 4 bases, with 13 bases between the two germline ends. There are 13 residues in the CDR3. Germline loops: CDR1 SGHDT, CDR2 YYEEEE. The CDR3 nucleotides read TGTGCCAGCACCACGGAACCTGGAGAGACCCAGTACTTC. Encoded protein: CASTTEPGETQYF.

The chain employs TRBV21-1 and TRBJ1-4. TRBV21-1 is a listed pseudogene. The CDR3 length is 11 residues. The CDR3 DNA follows: TGTGCCAGGCGGGGGCCGGGAATGAGGTTTTTT. Encoded protein: CARRGPGMRFF.

The chain links TRBV9 to TRBJ2-2; maybe TRBD2 (5 bases). Germline V gene lookup returns CDR1 SGDLS and CDR2 YYNGEE. The length of the CDR3 is 12 residues. V was shortened by 10 bases and J by 3 bases, with 10 bases between the two germline ends. CDR3 nucleotide sequence: TGTGCCTCCGGGGAGTACACCGGGGAGCTGTTTTTT. Its translation is CASGEYTGELFF. Complete variable domain (other parts from reference TRBV9 and TRBJ2-2): DSGVTQTPKHLITATGQRVTLRCSPRSGDLSVYWYQQSLDQGLQFLIQYYNGEERAKGNILERFSAQQFPDLHSELNLSSLELGDSALYFCASGEYTGELFFGEGSRLTVL.

The chain has TRBV11-3 and TRBJ2-3; 8 nucleotides line up with TRBD2. After removal of 4 bases from V and 3 bases from J, the junction contained 6 bases not matched to a gene. The CDR3 contains 15 residues. CDR1 is SGHNT and CDR2 is YENEEA in the germline V gene. The CDR3 DNA follows: TGTGCCAGCAGCTCCTCGGGGACTAGGACAGATACGCAGTATTTT. It specifies CASSSSGTRTDTQYF.

The chain couples TRBV5-1 to TRBJ2-5, with 7 bases identical to TRBD1. V shed 0 bases and J 5 bases; nucleotides not matched to a gene: 19. This CDR3 contains 19 residues. In germline, CDR1 is SGHRS, CDR2 YFSETQ. CDR3 residues: CASSLALSLQKGATETQYF. CDR3 DNA: TGCGCCAGCAGCTTGGCCTTATCCCTCCAAAAGGGGGCTACTGAGACCCAGTACTTC.